The T cell receptor (beta chain) under discussion was sequenced for a study of blood T cell repertoires in COVID-19. In the authors' workflow: From reference gene primer amplification, estimates of nucleated cell counts were derived. Profiled with immunoSEQ multiplex PCR; TCRdb holds only in-frame clones, not every one. V and J calls and clone size are given by that table; D and trimming were obtained from the DNA. This sample has a few hundred thousand clones; roughly 87% occur once, and the top ten carry 10%. CDR3 length: 13 amino acids. V was cut by 4 bases and J by 1 base, with 7 bases left in between. Germline values: CDR1 MNHNY, CDR2 SVGAGI (reference sequence). Those who participated ranged in age from 18 to 89 years and resided in 24 US areas.

Sequenced: PBMCs or T cells enriched from blood (not recorded which). The chain employs TRBV6-6 and TRBJ2-5, with D possibly being TRBD2 (6 bases). The source is a young man with acute COVID-19. The CDR3 DNA reads TGTGCCAGCAGTTGGGACTTCCAAGAGACCCAGTACTTC. As protein: CASSWDFQETQYF.